The 10 T cell receptor beta chains presented below share a single source sample, sequenced in a study of T cell repertoires in cytomegalovirus infection. TCRdb fed the reads into MiXCR, producing one record per CDR3 protein. The sample has over 90,000 distinct CDR3 sequences, approximately 15% seen once. Sample: PBMCs. All receptors derive from a human donor in good health (CMV status not recorded). Some clones in this sample may be carry-over from other donors' samples.

This clonotype was detected many times. This chain links TRBV7-2 with TRBJ1-1; D remains ambiguous. Germline V gives CDR1 SGHTA, CDR2 FQGNSA. The CDR3 has 14 amino acids. V gave up 5 bases and J gave up 1 base, with 11 bases separating them. The CDR3 DNA reads as TGTGCCAGCAGCCCGGTACGGGGGAACACTGAAGCTTTCTTT. It yields the protein CASSPVRGNTEAFF. Using reference TRBV7-2 and TRBJ1-1 for the parts outside the CDR3, the full variable domain is GAGVSQSPSNKVTEKGKDVELRCDPISGHTALYWYRQSLGQGLEFLIYFQGNSAPDKSGLPSDRFSAERTGGSVSTLTIQRTQQEDSAVYLCASSPVRGNTEAFFGQGTRLTVV.

The chain employs TRBV12-3 or TRBV12-4 and TRBJ1-3, with 8 positions matching TRBD1. The junction had 2 bases not matched to a gene; V was cut back by 4 bases and J by 6 bases. This CDR3 comprises 13 residues. The CDR3 here is CASSSGQANTIYF. The DNA for the CDR3 is TGTGCCAGCAGTTCGGGACAGGCAAACACCATATATTTT.

The rearrangement links TRBV19 to TRBJ1-1, with D perhaps matching TRBD1 (6 bases). V lost 3 bases and J 5 bases, leaving 13 bases between the germline ends. The CDR3 contains 14 residues. Germline CDR1 reads LNHDA; CDR2 reads SQIVND (reference sequence). The CDR3, as DNA: TGTGCCAGTAGTATCCAGGGGCGCGGGACTGAAGCTTTCTTT. The encoded protein is CASSIQGRGTEAFF.

This clonotype was counted at least ten times. This chain joins TRBV6-2 or TRBV6-3 and TRBJ1-1; the match to TRBD1 covers 9 bases. CDR1 is MNHEY and CDR2 is SVGEGT in the germline V gene. V was pared by 6 bases and J by 3 bases, with 11 bases of the junction left unmatched. The CDR3 has 16 amino acids. CDR3 loop: CASRNGQGQGDTEAFF. The CDR3 DNA reads as TGTGCCAGCAGAAACGGACAGGGGCAGGGGGACACTGAAGCTTTCTTT.

The chain combines TRBV18 with TRBJ2-7, with D tentatively TRBD1 or TRBD2 (5 bases each). V gave up 5 bases and J gave up 2 bases, with 19 bases separating them. The CDR3 is 16 amino acids. Germline V gene sequence: CDR1 KGHSH, CDR2 LQKENI. The CDR3 DNA sequence: TGTGCCAGCTCAGAAGTTTCTCCCGGGACGACCTACGAGCAGTACTTC. Its translation is CASSEVSPGTTYEQYF.

This clonotype occurred many times. The chain links TRBV18 to TRBJ1-5, with 7 bases that match TRBD1. Germline V gene lookup returns CDR1 KGHSH and CDR2 LQKENI. V was clipped by 2 bases and J by 3 bases; unmatched bases: 4. The CDR3 contains 15 residues. DNA of the CDR3: TGTGCCAGCTCACCAGACAGGGTCCCCAATCAGCCCCAGCATTTT. This gives the protein CASSPDRVPNQPQHF.

This clonotype was seen a few times. J is TRBJ1-3 and V is TRBV5-5, with TRBD1 identical over 7 bases. The V gene end was trimmed by 0 bases and the J gene end by 4 bases; junction bases not matched to a gene: 4. Germline lookup yields CDR1 SGHKS and CDR2 YYEKEE (reference sequence). The CDR3 sequence is 15 residues long. This CDR3 reads CASSLEGAAGNTIYF. The CDR3 nucleotides read TGTGCCAGCAGCTTGGAGGGGGCGGCGGGAAACACCATATATTTT.

This clonotype was seen repeatedly, ten times or more. The J gene is TRBJ1-5, the V gene TRBV7-2; the D is unclear. The CDR3 is 14 amino acids. Trimming cost V 3 bases and J 2 bases, with 8 bases left between them. The V gene's germline CDR1 is SGHTA and CDR2 FQGNSA. CDR3 amino acids: CASSFVGGNQPQHF. The CDR3 nucleotides are TGTGCCAGCAGCTTTGTTGGTGGCAATCAGCCCCAGCATTTT.

The J gene is TRBJ2-3, the V gene TRBV6-2 or TRBV6-3, with TRBD2 matching 10 bases. The CDR3 runs to 21 residues. Germline V lookup: CDR1 MNHEY, CDR2 SVGEGT. The V segment lost 1 base and the J segment 0 bases; nucleotides outside the gene matches: 16. The CDR3: CASSYLVERGGSPESTDTQYF. CDR3 bases: TGTGCCAGCAGTTACTTAGTTGAGCGGGGGGGCAGCCCCGAAAGCACAGATACGCAGTATTTT.

The V call is TRBV29-1, the J call TRBJ2-7, with D possibly being TRBD1 or TRBD2 (5 bases each). The ends were cut back, 6 bases at V and 1 base at J, with 19 bases in the middle. Germline values: CDR1 SQVTM, CDR2 ANQGSEA. The CDR3 is made up of 15 amino acids. The CDR3 is CSVSSRDGASYEQYF. As DNA, the CDR3 is TGCAGCGTGTCCTCCCGGGACGGAGCTTCCTACGAGCAGTACTTC.